These 21 T cell receptor beta chains were sequenced from one sample in a study of CD4 T cell repertoires in COVID-19. The repertoire was sequenced with immunoSEQ multiplex PCR; TCRdb's copy has only in-frame clones and lacks some. The sample consists of about 75,000 clones, 83% of them appearing once. The material sequenced was CD4+ T cells from peripheral blood, taken after recovery from COVID-19. Every receptor here comes from a human donor who had COVID-19.

This clone was observed a few times. This CDR3 reads CASSGGMNSPLHF. CDR3 nucleotide sequence: TGTGCCAGCAGTGGAGGAATGAATTCACCCCTCCACTTT. The chain carries TRBV2 and TRBJ1-6; D remains unclear. Germline CDR1 SNHLY, CDR2 FYNNEI. V was pared by 4 bases and J by 7 bases, with 8 bases between. There are 13 residues in the CDR3.

This clone was seen a few times. This sequence joins TRBV9 and TRBJ1-1; D possibly corresponds to TRBD1 (5 bases). Germline-derived CDR1 and CDR2 are SGDLS and YYNGEE. The CDR3 runs to 13 residues. V was cut by 4 bases and J by 1 base, with 8 bases left in between. The CDR3 bases are TGTGCCAGCAGCAAGGGACCGAACACTGAAGCTTTCTTT. It is translated as CASSKGPNTEAFF.

The V call is TRBV5-1, the J call TRBJ2-5, with D maybe TRBD1 (6 bases). V was clipped by 3 bases and J by 2 bases, with 17 bases between them. The germline gives CDR1 SGHRS, CDR2 YFSETQ. The CDR3 loop spans 16 amino acids. Here the CDR3 reads CASSSRPGHLQETQYF. Written as DNA, the CDR3 is TGCGCCAGCAGCTCCCGACCGGGACACCTACAAGAGACCCAGTACTTC.

This chain connects TRBV5-1 to TRBJ1-2; D unresolved. The V and J ends lost 0 bases and 6 bases respectively, with 6 bases between them. The CDR3 totals 12 residues. Per germline, CDR1 SGHRS and CDR2 YFSETQ. The CDR3 DNA is TGCGCCAGCAGCTTGGACCAGGATGGCTACACCTTC. Translated: CASSLDQDGYTF. The full variable domain, its missing parts supplied by reference TRBV5-1 and TRBJ1-2, is KAGVTQTPRYLIKTRGQQVTLSCSPISGHRSVSWYQQTPGQGLQFLFEYFSETQRNKGNFPGRFSGRQFSNSRSEMNVSTLELGDSALYLCASSLDQDGYTFGSGTRLTVV.

CDR3 nucleotide sequence: TGTGCCATCAAGGGCACCAGGACGGATAGGGCCGGGGAGCTGTTTTTT. Protein sequence: CAIKGTRTDRAGELFF. This chain joins TRBV10-3 and TRBJ2-2; D call uncertain. Trimming removed 7 bases at V and 6 bases at J, with 21 bases between. The CDR3 extends over 16 amino acids. CDR1 is ENHRY, CDR2 SYGVKD, per germline.

This rearrangement joins TRBV6-5 to TRBJ2-1; TRBD1 matches at 9 bases. The V gene end was trimmed by 2 bases and the J gene end by 8 bases; junction bases not matched to a gene: 10. Germline CDR1 is MNHEY and CDR2 is SVGAGI. CDR3 length: 16 residues. The CDR3 spells CASSYAGTGKGYEQFF. In DNA, the CDR3 is TGTGCCAGCAGTTACGCCGGGACAGGGAAAGGCTATGAGCAGTTCTTC.

This clone was seen just once. For the CDR3, the DNA is TGTGCCAGCAGCTTAAGAGACAATGAGCAGTTCTTC. It yields the protein CASSLRDNEQFF. The rearrangement joins TRBV11-3 to TRBJ2-1; no definite D call. The V gene's germline CDR1 is SGHNT and CDR2 YENEEA. This CDR3 comprises 12 residues. With 2 bases removed from V and 5 bases from J, the gap between germline ends came to 4 bases.

The V gene is TRBV11-2, the J gene TRBJ2-5, with 14 nucleotides matching TRBD2. The V gene's germline CDR1 is SGHAT and CDR2 FQNNGV. This CDR3 region has 19 residues. V trimming: 0 bases; J trimming: 5 bases; junction bases outside the gene matches: 11. The CDR3 DNA reads as TGTGCCAGCAGCTTAGATATCAGGACTAGCGGGGGGCGTCGGGAGACCCAGTACTTC. Amino acid sequence: CASSLDIRTSGGRRETQYF.

This clone was counted between two and nine times. The rearrangement links TRBV5-1 to TRBJ1-5, with 7 bases matching TRBD1. Germline trimming cut 5 bases from V and 1 base from J; bases unmatched to any gene: 6. Germline V gives CDR1 SGHRS, CDR2 YFSETQ. The CDR3 loop spans 15 amino acids. The CDR3 loop reads CASRLTGESNQPQHF. CDR3 nucleotides: TGCGCCAGCAGGCTAACAGGGGAGAGCAATCAGCCCCAGCATTTT.

This chain links TRBV11-3 with TRBJ2-3, with 10 positions matching TRBD2. J lost 2 bases, V lost 5 bases, and 10 bases had no gene match. This CDR3 is 17 amino acids long. Germline V gene sequence: CDR1 SGHNT, CDR2 YENEEA. The CDR3 DNA is TGTGCCAGCAGCCGAAGACTAGCGGGTGATCTCACAGATACGCAGTATTTT. Protein product: CASSRRLAGDLTDTQYF.

V usage is TRBV24-1 and J usage is TRBJ1-2; the match to TRBD1 covers 8 bases. Germline V gene lookup returns CDR1 KGHDR and CDR2 SFDVKD. V gave up 4 bases and J gave up 3 bases; unmatched junction bases: 3. The CDR3 spans 14 residues. As DNA, the CDR3 is TGTGCCACCAGTGAAACAGGGGGGGACTATGGCTACACCTTC. Its translation is CATSETGGDYGYTF.

The rearrangement uses TRBV6-6 and TRBJ2-1, with 8 bases identical to TRBD2. The CDR3 is made up of 17 amino acids. In germline, CDR1 is MNHNY, CDR2 SVGAGI (reference sequence). The junction had 13 bases not matched to a gene; V was cut back by 5 bases and J by 4 bases. The CDR3 loop is CASSPAPGTSFYNEQFF. The CDR3 region has the DNA TGTGCCAGCAGTCCAGCCCCCGGGACTAGTTTTTACAATGAGCAGTTCTTC.

CDR3 amino acids: CASSELGDGAFF. CDR3 sequence (DNA): TGTGCCAGCAGTGAATTGGGGGACGGAGCTTTCTTT. The chain combines TRBV6-1 with TRBJ1-1, with D maybe TRBD1 (5 bases). V dropped 2 bases and J dropped 10 bases, with 11 bases sitting between them. This CDR3 region has 12 residues. Germline CDR1 and CDR2: MNHNS and SASEGT.

The genes are TRBV7-9 and TRBJ2-3, with D possibly TRBD2 on 5 matching bases. The CDR3 extends over 15 amino acids. Germline CDR1 SEHNR, CDR2 FQNEAQ (reference sequence). V lost 3 bases and J lost 2, with 12 bases in between. The CDR3 DNA reads TGTGCCAGCAGCTTTGGAGGACGGTACACAGATACGCAGTATTTT. Translating it yields CASSFGGRYTDTQYF.

The chain combines TRBV9 with TRBJ2-7; either TRBD1 or TRBD2 may fit D (6 bases each). V was shortened by 4 bases and J by 2 bases, with 13 bases between the two germline ends. Germline V CDR1 and CDR2: SGDLS, YYNGEE. The CDR3 sequence is 14 residues long. The chain's CDR3 is CASSPRGGTYEQYF. CDR3 in DNA: TGTGCCAGCAGCCCCCGAGGGGGGACCTACGAGCAGTACTTC.

V is TRBV19 and J is TRBJ1-1; D perhaps matches TRBD1 (5 bases). V was shortened by 6 bases and J by 2 bases, with 13 bases between the two germline ends. Germline V gives CDR1 LNHDA, CDR2 SQIVND (reference sequence). The CDR3 is 14 residues long. Here the CDR3 DNA reads TGTGCCAGTAGCCGATTTGGGGGTAACACTGAAGCTTTCTTT. Protein product: CASSRFGGNTEAFF.

A single count supports this clone. The rearrangement joins TRBV7-2 to TRBJ1-4, with D possibly TRBD1 on 6 matching bases. Germline V gene sequence: CDR1 SGHTA, CDR2 FQGNSA. There are 13 residues in the CDR3. V lost 6 bases to trimming and J lost 3 bases, with 8 bases between them. The CDR3 DNA reads as TGTGCCAGCAGGGCAGGGGCTAATGAAAAACTGTTTTTT. Translating it yields CASRAGANEKLFF.

CDR3 protein: CASSRLAGVLDEQFF. In nucleotides, the CDR3 is TGTGCCAGCAGCCGACTAGCGGGAGTTCTGGATGAGCAGTTCTTC. The chain joins TRBV11-2 to TRBJ2-1; 12 bases map to TRBD2. The length of the CDR3 is 15 residues. Germline lookup yields CDR1 SGHAT and CDR2 FQNNGV. V trimming: 5 bases; J trimming: 8 bases; junction bases outside the gene matches: 7.

The chain combines TRBV28 with TRBJ1-1, with a weak D call TRBD1 (6 bases). The V end was cut by 5 bases, the J end by 10 bases, with 11 bases between. The germline V gene has CDR1 MDHEN and CDR2 SYDVKM. This CDR3 contains 11 residues. CDR3 sequence reads: CASSQQGRAFF. The CDR3 coding sequence is TGTGCCAGCAGTCAACAGGGACGAGCTTTCTTT.

The rearrangement joins TRBV18 to TRBJ2-6; D gene uncertain. Germline lookup yields CDR1 KGHSH and CDR2 LQKENI. The CDR3 has 15 amino acids. The germline V and J ends were trimmed by 3 bases and 0 bases, with 6 bases remaining between them. CDR3: CASSPQVSGANVLTF. The CDR3 nucleotides are TGTGCCAGCTCACCGCAGGTCTCTGGGGCCAACGTCCTGACTTTC.

The chain carries TRBV19 and TRBJ2-7; the D is unclear. The CDR3 runs 15 residues. Germline V gene sequence: CDR1 LNHDA, CDR2 SQIVND (reference sequence). Trimming pared 1 base from V and 0 bases from J, leaving 10 bases between. In DNA form, the CDR3 reads TGTGCCAGTAGTATAGGCTCTCCGAACTCCTACGAGCAGTACTTC. As protein: CASSIGSPNSYEQYF.